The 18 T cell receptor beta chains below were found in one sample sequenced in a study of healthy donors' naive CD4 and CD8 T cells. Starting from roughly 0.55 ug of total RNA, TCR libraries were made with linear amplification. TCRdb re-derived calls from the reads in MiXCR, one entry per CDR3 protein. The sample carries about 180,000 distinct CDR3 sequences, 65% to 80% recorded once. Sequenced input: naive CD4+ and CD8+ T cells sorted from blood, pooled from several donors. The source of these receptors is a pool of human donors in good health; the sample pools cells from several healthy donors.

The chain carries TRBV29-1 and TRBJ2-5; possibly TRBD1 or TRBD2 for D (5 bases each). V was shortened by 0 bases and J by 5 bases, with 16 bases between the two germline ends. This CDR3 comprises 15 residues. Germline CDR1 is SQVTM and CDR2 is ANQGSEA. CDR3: CSVEDRGRVYETQYF. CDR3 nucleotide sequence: TGCAGCGTTGAAGATCGGGGCAGGGTATACGAGACCCAGTACTTC.

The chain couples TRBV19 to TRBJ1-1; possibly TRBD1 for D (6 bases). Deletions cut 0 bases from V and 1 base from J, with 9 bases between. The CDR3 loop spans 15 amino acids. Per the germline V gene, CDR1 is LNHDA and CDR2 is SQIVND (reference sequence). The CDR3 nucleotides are TGTGCCAGTAGTATAGATCTAGGGGGGAACACTGAAGCTTTCTTT. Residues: CASSIDLGGNTEAFF. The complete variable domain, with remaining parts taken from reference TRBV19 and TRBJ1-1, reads DGGITQSPKYLFRKEGQNVTLSCEQNLNHDAMYWYRQDPGQGLRLIYYSQIVNDFQKGDIAEGYSVSREKKESFPLTVTSAQKNPTAFYLCASSIDLGGNTEAFFGQGTRLTVV.

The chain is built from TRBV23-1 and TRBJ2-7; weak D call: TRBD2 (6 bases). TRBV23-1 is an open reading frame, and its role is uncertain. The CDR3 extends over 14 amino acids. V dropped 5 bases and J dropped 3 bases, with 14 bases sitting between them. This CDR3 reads CASSAGRDYYEQYV. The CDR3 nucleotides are TGCGCCAGCAGTGCAGGGCGGGATTACTACGAGCAGTACGTC.

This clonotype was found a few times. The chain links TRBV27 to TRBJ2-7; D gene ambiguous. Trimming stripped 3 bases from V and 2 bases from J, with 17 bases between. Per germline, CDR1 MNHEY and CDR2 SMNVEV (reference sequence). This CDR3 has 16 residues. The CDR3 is CASSFSSGAKAYEQYF. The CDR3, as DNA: TGTGCCAGCAGTTTTTCCTCAGGAGCGAAGGCCTACGAGCAGTACTTC.

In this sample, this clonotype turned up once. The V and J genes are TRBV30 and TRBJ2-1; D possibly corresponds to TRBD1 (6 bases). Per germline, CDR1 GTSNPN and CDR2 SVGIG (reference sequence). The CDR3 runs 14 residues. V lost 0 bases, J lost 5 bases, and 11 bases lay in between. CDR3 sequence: CAWSVGAGDNEQFF. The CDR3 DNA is TGTGCCTGGAGTGTAGGGGCAGGGGACAATGAGCAGTTCTTC. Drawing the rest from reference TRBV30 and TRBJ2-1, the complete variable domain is SQTIHQWPATLVQPVGSPLSLECTVEGTSNPNLYWYRQAAGRGLQLLFYSVGIGQISSEVPQNLSASRPQDRQFILSSKKLLLSDSGFYLCAWSVGAGDNEQFFGPGTRLTVL.

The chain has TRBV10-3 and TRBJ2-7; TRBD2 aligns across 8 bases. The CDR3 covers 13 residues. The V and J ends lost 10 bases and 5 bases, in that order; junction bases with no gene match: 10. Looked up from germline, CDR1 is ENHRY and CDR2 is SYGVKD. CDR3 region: CATGAGVYNEQYF. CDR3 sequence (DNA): TGTGCCACCGGAGCGGGAGTCTACAACGAGCAGTACTTC.

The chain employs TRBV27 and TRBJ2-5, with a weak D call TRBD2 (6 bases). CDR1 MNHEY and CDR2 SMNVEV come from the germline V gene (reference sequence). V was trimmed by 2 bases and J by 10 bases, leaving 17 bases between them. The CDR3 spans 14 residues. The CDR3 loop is CASSLGSGGTDQYF. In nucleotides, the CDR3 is TGTGCCAGCAGTTTAGGGAGCGGAGGGACGGACCAGTACTTC.

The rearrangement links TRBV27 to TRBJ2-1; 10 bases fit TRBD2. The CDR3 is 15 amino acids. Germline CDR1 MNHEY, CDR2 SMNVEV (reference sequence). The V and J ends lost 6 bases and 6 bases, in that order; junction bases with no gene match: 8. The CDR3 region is CASSRPSGRTNEQFF. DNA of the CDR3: TGTGCCAGCAGCCGGCCTAGCGGGAGAACCAATGAGCAGTTCTTC.

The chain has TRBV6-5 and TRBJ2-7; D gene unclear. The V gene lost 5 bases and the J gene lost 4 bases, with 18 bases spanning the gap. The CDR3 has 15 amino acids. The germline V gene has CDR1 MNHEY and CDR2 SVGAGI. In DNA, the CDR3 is TGTGCCAGCAGTCTCGGAACGTGGTTGGGATACGAGCAGTACTTC. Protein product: CASSLGTWLGYEQYF.

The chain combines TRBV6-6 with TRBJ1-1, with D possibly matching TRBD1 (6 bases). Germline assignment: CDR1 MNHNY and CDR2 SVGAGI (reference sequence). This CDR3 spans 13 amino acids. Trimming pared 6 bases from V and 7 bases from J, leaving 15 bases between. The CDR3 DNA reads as TGTGCCAGCAGCAAACGGGGGCAGGGTGAAGCTTTCTTT. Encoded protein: CASSKRGQGEAFF.

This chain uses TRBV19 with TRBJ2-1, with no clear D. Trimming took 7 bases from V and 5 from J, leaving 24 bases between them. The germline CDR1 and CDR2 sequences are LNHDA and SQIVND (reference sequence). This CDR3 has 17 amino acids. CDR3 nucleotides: TGTGCCAGTATAAATTCTGAAGACCTTTCGGACCACAATGAGCAGTTCTTC. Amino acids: CASINSEDLSDHNEQFF.

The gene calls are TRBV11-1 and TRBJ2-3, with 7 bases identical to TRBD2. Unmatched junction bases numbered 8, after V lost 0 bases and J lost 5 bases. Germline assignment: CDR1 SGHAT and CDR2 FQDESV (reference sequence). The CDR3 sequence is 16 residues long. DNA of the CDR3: TGTGCCAGCAGCTTAGCGCCGCGGACTAGAGAAGATACGCAGTATTTT. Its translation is CASSLAPRTREDTQYF.

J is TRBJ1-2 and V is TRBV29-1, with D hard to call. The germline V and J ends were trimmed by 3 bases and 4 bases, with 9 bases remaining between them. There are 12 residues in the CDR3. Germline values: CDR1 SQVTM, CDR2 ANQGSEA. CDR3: CSVEISTYGYTF. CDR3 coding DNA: TGCAGCGTTGAGATTAGTACCTATGGCTACACCTTC.

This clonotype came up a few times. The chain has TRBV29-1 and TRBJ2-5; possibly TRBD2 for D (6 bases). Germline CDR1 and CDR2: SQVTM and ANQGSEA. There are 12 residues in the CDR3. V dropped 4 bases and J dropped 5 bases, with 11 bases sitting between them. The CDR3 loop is CSVGTGVETQYF. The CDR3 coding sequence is TGCAGCGTTGGGACGGGAGTCGAGACCCAGTACTTC.

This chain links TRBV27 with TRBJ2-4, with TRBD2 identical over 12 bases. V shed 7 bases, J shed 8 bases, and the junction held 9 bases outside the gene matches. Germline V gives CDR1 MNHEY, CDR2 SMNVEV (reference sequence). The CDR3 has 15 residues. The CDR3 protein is CASKSSGRAGDIQYF. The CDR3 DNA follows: TGTGCCAGCAAATCTAGCGGGAGGGCCGGGGACATTCAGTACTTC.

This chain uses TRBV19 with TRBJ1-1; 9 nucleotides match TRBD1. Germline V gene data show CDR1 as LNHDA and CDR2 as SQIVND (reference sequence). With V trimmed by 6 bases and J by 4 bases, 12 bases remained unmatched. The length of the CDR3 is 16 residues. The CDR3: CASSALGGQGSTEAFF. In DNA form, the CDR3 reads TGTGCCAGTAGCGCCCTTGGGGGACAGGGCAGCACTGAAGCTTTCTTT.

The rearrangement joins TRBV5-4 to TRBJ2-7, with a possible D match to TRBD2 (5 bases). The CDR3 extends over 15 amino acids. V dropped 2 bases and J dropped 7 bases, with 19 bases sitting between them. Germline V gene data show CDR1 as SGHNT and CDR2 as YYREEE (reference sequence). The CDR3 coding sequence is TGTGCCAGCAGCTTAAGGTTCGTGGGAGTGAATGAGCAGTACTTC. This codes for CASSLRFVGVNEQYF.

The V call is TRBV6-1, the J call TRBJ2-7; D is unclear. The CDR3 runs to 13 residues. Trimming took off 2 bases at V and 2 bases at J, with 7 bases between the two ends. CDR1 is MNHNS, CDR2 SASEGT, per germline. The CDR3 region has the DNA TGTGCCAGCAGTGAATACGTTGCCTACGAGCAGTACTTC. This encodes CASSEYVAYEQYF.